A selection of T cell receptor beta chains follows, all from one sample in a study of T cell changes during pregnancy in multiple sclerosis. Data came from immunoSEQ multiplex PCR; TCRdb stores just in-frame clones and leaves some out. The table has roughly 80,000 clones, around 89% seen once. Source: peripheral blood, taken before pregnancy. These receptors all stem from a female donor with multiple sclerosis, enrolled in a pregnancy study. Both conserved end residues are part of each CDR3. A D gene is named only where the DNA matches it firmly. Clone size is shown for a subset of rows, as once, few, many or a class of expanded clone.

v_gene: TRBV18; j_gene: TRBJ1-5; abundance: once; d_gene: TRBD1; CDR3aa: CASSPGTGDQPQHF; CDR3nt: TGTGCCAGCTCACCCGGGACAGGGGATCAGCCCCAGCATTTT
v_gene: TRBV7-8; j_gene: TRBJ2-7; abundance: -; d_gene: -; CDR3aa: CASSSETGTILSYEQYF; CDR3nt: TGTGCCAGCAGCTCCGAAACCGGGACAATCCTATCCTACGAGCAGTACTTC
v_gene: TRBV4-2; j_gene: TRBJ1-5; abundance: -; d_gene: TRBD1; CDR3aa: CASSLRTGEDGQPQHF; CDR3nt: TGTGCCAGCAGTCTCAGGACAGGGGAGGATGGTCAGCCCCAGCATTTT
v_gene: TRBV7-9; j_gene: TRBJ2-3; abundance: -; d_gene: -; CDR3aa: CASHRADTQYF; CDR3nt: TGTGCCAGTCACCGGGCAGATACGCAGTATTTT
v_gene: TRBV7-3; j_gene: TRBJ2-6; abundance: -; d_gene: -; CDR3aa: CASSSGGSGANVLTF; CDR3nt: TGTGCCAGCAGCTCTGGGGGGTCTGGGGCCAACGTCCTGACTTTC
v_gene: TRBV18; j_gene: TRBJ1-1; abundance: -; d_gene: TRBD1; CDR3aa: CASRPGGGNTEAFF; CDR3nt: TGTGCCAGCCGACCAGGGGGTGGGAACACTGAAGCTTTCTTT
v_gene: TRBV5-1; j_gene: TRBJ2-3; abundance: -; d_gene: -; CDR3aa: CASRERAGTDTQYF; CDR3nt: TGCGCCAGCAGGGAGCGGGCTGGCACAGATACGCAGTATTTT
v_gene: TRBV7-2; j_gene: TRBJ1-6; abundance: -; d_gene: -; CDR3aa: CASSQNPAGINSPLHF; CDR3nt: TGTGCCAGCAGCCAGAACCCGGCAGGGATTAATTCACCCCTCCACTTT
v_gene: TRBV10-3; j_gene: TRBJ2-3; abundance: -; d_gene: -; CDR3aa: CAIRSGRWDGTQYF; CDR3nt: TGTGCCATCAGGAGCGGGCGTTGGGACGGTACGCAGTATTTT
v_gene: TRBV7-9; j_gene: TRBJ1-1; abundance: -; d_gene: -; CDR3aa: CASSFIPGHWAFF; CDR3nt: TGTGCCAGCAGCTTCATTCCGGGACACTGGGCTTTCTTT
v_gene: TRBV19; j_gene: TRBJ1-2; abundance: -; d_gene: -; CDR3aa: CASSIRLPGGYTF; CDR3nt: TGTGCCAGTAGTATACGGCTCCCAGGGGGCTACACCTTC
v_gene: TRBV9; j_gene: TRBJ1-6; abundance: -; d_gene: -; CDR3aa: CASSVETGYNSPLHF; CDR3nt: TGTGCCAGCAGCGTAGAGACAGGATATAATTCACCCCTCCACTTT
v_gene: TRBV11-2; j_gene: TRBJ1-4; abundance: -; d_gene: -; CDR3aa: CASSSREREKLFF; CDR3nt: TGTGCCAGCAGCTCCAGGGAAAGGGAAAAACTGTTTTTT
v_gene: TRBV6-6; j_gene: TRBJ2-1; abundance: -; d_gene: TRBD2; CDR3aa: CASSGWGGGARNEQFF; CDR3nt: TGTGCCAGCAGCGGTTGGGGCGGGGGGGCTAGGAATGAGCAGTTCTTC
v_gene: TRBV10-3; j_gene: TRBJ1-4; abundance: -; d_gene: -; CDR3aa: CAISPFANEKLFF; CDR3nt: TGTGCCATCAGCCCCTTTGCTAATGAAAAACTGTTTTTT
v_gene: TRBV5-5; j_gene: TRBJ1-2; abundance: -; d_gene: -; CDR3aa: CASSFDSYGYTF; CDR3nt: TGTGCCAGCAGCTTTGACAGCTATGGCTACACCTTC
v_gene: TRBV5-1; j_gene: TRBJ2-7; abundance: -; d_gene: TRBD1; CDR3aa: CASSLTGGTGLDEQYF; CDR3nt: TGCGCCAGCAGCTTAACCGGTGGGACAGGGCTGGACGAGCAGTACTTC
v_gene: TRBV6-4; j_gene: TRBJ1-6; abundance: -; d_gene: TRBD1; CDR3aa: CASGRQGNSPLHF; CDR3nt: TGTGCCAGCGGGCGACAGGGGAATTCACCCCTCCACTTT
v_gene: TRBV5-6; j_gene: TRBJ1-2; abundance: -; d_gene: TRBD1; CDR3aa: CASSPRTGALFYGYTF; CDR3nt: TGTGCCAGCAGCCCTAGGACAGGAGCCCTCTTCTATGGCTACACCTTC
v_gene: TRBV6-6; j_gene: TRBJ1-6; abundance: once; d_gene: -; CDR3aa: CASSYSSVYRDSPLHF; CDR3nt: TGTGCCAGCAGTTACTCGAGCGTCTACAGGGATTCACCCCTCCACTTT